These 27 T cell receptor beta chains originate from one sample sequenced in a study of blood T cell repertoires in COVID-19. Sequenced by immunoSEQ multiplex PCR; TCRdb stores in-frame clones only, minus some. The sample consists of some 290,000 clones, about nine tenths of them appearing once. The sequenced material came from peripheral blood. These receptors came from a woman in her forties or fifties who had recovered from COVID-19.

The chain is built from TRBV18 and TRBJ2-1; 7 bases align to TRBD1. CDR1 KGHSH and CDR2 LQKENI come from the germline V gene. The CDR3 has 17 amino acids. With V trimmed by 0 bases and J by 7 bases, 12 bases remained unmatched. CDR3 sequence: CASSPPRQGRPGNEQFF. CDR3 DNA: TGTGCCAGCTCACCACCTAGACAGGGTCGTCCCGGGAATGAGCAGTTCTTC.

CDR3 residues: CASSYMPQGTEGYTF. CDR3 in DNA: TGTGCCAGCAGTTACATGCCGCAGGGCACAGAAGGCTACACCTTC. The J gene is TRBJ1-2, the V gene TRBV6-2 or TRBV6-3; possible D gene TRBD1, 5 bases. This CDR3 contains 15 residues. Trimming removed 2 bases from V and 8 bases from J, with 18 bases in between. Germline V CDR1 and CDR2: MNHEY, SVGEGT.

The chain has TRBV19 and TRBJ1-1; D is perhaps TRBD1 (5 bases). Germline V CDR1 and CDR2: LNHDA, SQIVND (reference sequence). Trimming removed 7 bases at V and 1 base at J, with 16 bases between. CDR3 length: 15 amino acids. DNA for the CDR3: TGTGCCAGTACCAACCTCGCCAGGGCGAACACTGAAGCTTTCTTT. Its protein is CASTNLARANTEAFF.

V gene TRBV7-2 combines with J gene TRBJ2-7, with a possible D match to TRBD1 (6 bases). CDR1 is SGHTA and CDR2 is FQGNSA in the germline V gene. The CDR3 covers 15 residues. V lost 0 bases and J 2 bases, leaving 11 bases between the germline ends. The CDR3 sequence: CASSLAGQSAYEQYF. Here the CDR3 DNA reads TGTGCCAGCAGCTTAGCGGGACAATCCGCCTACGAGCAGTACTTC.

Regarding this clone: Additional DNA sequences in this sample encode the identical CDR3. This chain uses TRBV7-2 with TRBJ1-2; D gene uncertain. The V end lost 1 base, the J end lost 2 bases, and 5 bases lay between the germline ends. This CDR3 spans 13 amino acids. Germline V CDR1 and CDR2: SGHTA, FQGNSA. CDR3 sequence (DNA): TGTGCCAGCAGCTTAGGGCAGAACTATGGCTACACCTTC. Protein product: CASSLGQNYGYTF.

The gene calls are TRBV4-2 and TRBJ1-1; D not certain. With 2 bases removed from V and 0 bases from J, the gap between germline ends came to 7 bases. CDR1 and CDR2 (germline): LGHNA, YNFKEQ. There are 14 residues in the CDR3. Here the CDR3 DNA reads TGTGCCAGCAGCCAAAACAGAGTGAACACTGAAGCTTTCTTT. Protein: CASSQNRVNTEAFF.

The gene calls are TRBV7-2 and TRBJ1-2; 8 nucleotides line up with TRBD1. The germline V gene has CDR1 SGHTA and CDR2 FQGNSA. The CDR3 is 16 amino acids. The trim removed 2 bases at V and 10 bases at J, leaving 15 bases unmatched. CDR3 protein: CASSLNLGRGLLDYTF. In DNA, the CDR3 is TGTGCCAGCAGCTTAAATTTGGGCAGGGGGCTCCTCGACTACACCTTC. Complete variable domain (other parts from reference TRBV7-2 and TRBJ1-2): GAGVSQSPSNKVTEKGKDVELRCDPISGHTALYWYRQSLGQGLEFLIYFQGNSAPDKSGLPSDRFSAERTGGSVSTLTIQRTQQEDSAVYLCASSLNLGRGLLDYTFGSGTRLTVV.

The chain has TRBV28 and TRBJ1-3, with 7 bases lining up with TRBD1. Germline V CDR1 and CDR2: MDHEN, SYDVKM. V shed 4 bases, J shed 0 bases, and the junction held 21 bases outside the gene matches. The CDR3 sequence is 21 residues long. The CDR3 DNA sequence: TGTGCCAGCAGTTCGAGCCGTCGTTTCGGCAGGGGGGCCTTCTCTGGAAACACCATATATTTT. Translated: CASSSSRRFGRGAFSGNTIYF. The complete variable domain, with remaining parts taken from reference TRBV28 and TRBJ1-3, reads DVKVTQSSRYLVKRTGEKVFLECVQDMDHENMFWYRQDPGLGLRLIYFSYDVKMKEKGDIPEGYSVSREKKERFSLILESASTNQTSMYLCASSSSRRFGRGAFSGNTIYFGEGSWLTVV.

The J gene is TRBJ2-5, the V gene TRBV4-1; 7 nucleotides line up with TRBD2. V shed 1 base and J 1 base; nucleotides not matched to a gene: 6. Germline V lookup: CDR1 MGHRA, CDR2 YSYEKL. This CDR3 has 16 residues. The DNA for the CDR3 is TGCGCCAGCAGCCAAGGCTGGGGGGGACCCCAAGAGACCCAGTACTTC. Protein sequence: CASSQGWGGPQETQYF.

This sequence joins TRBV5-1 and TRBJ2-7, with TRBD2 matching over 11 bases. The CDR3 spans 16 residues. Germline V CDR1 and CDR2: SGHRS, YFSETQ. The J segment lost 3 bases and the V segment lost 3 bases, leaving 8 bases of the junction unmatched. DNA of the CDR3: TGCGCCAGCAGCTCCCACCGACTAGCGGGACACTACGAGCAGTACTTC. Translation: CASSSHRLAGHYEQYF.

This clone was seen once. V gene TRBV7-2 combines with J gene TRBJ2-3; D remains ambiguous. This CDR3 is built from 15 residues. With 5 bases removed from V and 6 bases from J, the gap between germline ends came to 18 bases. The germline gives CDR1 SGHTA, CDR2 FQGNSA. For the CDR3, the DNA is TGTGCCAGCAGCGCGTACGGTGAGGCCGAGGATACGCAGTATTTT. Protein: CASSAYGEAEDTQYF.

The rearrangement uses TRBV6-5 and TRBJ2-2; a possible D gene is TRBD2 (6 bases). CDR3 length: 14 amino acids. The germline V gene encodes CDR1 MNHEY and CDR2 SVGAGI. Trimming cost V 6 bases and J 3 bases, with 11 bases left between them. CDR3 in amino acids: CASSWRADTGELFF. CDR3 DNA sequence: TGTGCCAGCAGCTGGAGGGCCGACACCGGGGAGCTGTTTTTT.

The chain carries TRBV6-5 and TRBJ2-2; D is ambiguous. This CDR3 contains 15 residues. Germline V gene sequence: CDR1 MNHEY, CDR2 SVGAGI. Trimming pared 0 bases from V and 2 bases from J, leaving 7 bases between. The CDR3 DNA follows: TGTGCCAGCAGTTACTCGAACACAAACACCGGGGAGCTGTTTTTT. Protein product: CASSYSNTNTGELFF.

V usage is TRBV5-6 and J usage is TRBJ2-1; the D gene is possibly TRBD2 (6 bases). Deletions cut 3 bases from V and 7 bases from J, with 23 bases between. Germline CDR1 is SGHDT and CDR2 is YYEEEE. The CDR3 runs to 17 residues. CDR3 bases: TGTGCCAGCAGCTCCGCCGTGATAGCGGACCTGTGGAATGAGCAGTTCTTC. It specifies CASSSAVIADLWNEQFF.

The chain employs TRBV30 and TRBJ1-1; 8 positions match TRBD1. This CDR3 contains 13 residues. V lost 3 bases and J lost 1; bases outside the gene matches: 1. CDR1 is GTSNPN, CDR2 SVGIG, per germline (reference sequence). This chain's CDR3 is CAWRGTGNTEAFF. CDR3 DNA: TGTGCCTGGAGGGGGACAGGGAACACTGAAGCTTTCTTT.

This clone was counted between two and nine times. Here the CDR3 DNA reads TGCGCCAGCAGCCAAGATCGCGACAGGGCGTATGGCTACACCTTC. Translated, it gives CASSQDRDRAYGYTF. The V call is TRBV4-1, the J call TRBJ1-2, with TRBD1 matching 7 bases. CDR3 length: 15 amino acids. J was trimmed by 5 bases and V by 0 bases; bases with no gene match: 6. The V gene's germline CDR1 is MGHRA and CDR2 YSYEKL.

The gene calls are TRBV5-4 and TRBJ1-1, with 7 bases matching TRBD1. V lost 4 bases, J lost 4 bases, and 4 bases stayed unmatched. Germline V gene data show CDR1 as SGHNT and CDR2 as YYREEE (reference sequence). The CDR3 extends over 13 amino acids. CDR3 in DNA: TGTGCCAGCAGCAAACGGGACAGCACTGAAGCTTTCTTT. Translated, it gives CASSKRDSTEAFF.

The chain combines TRBV21-1 with TRBJ2-7; whether TRBD2, the table's D call, matches the DNA was not checked. TRBV21-1 is recorded as a pseudogene. The CDR3 length is 17 residues. For the CDR3, the DNA is TGTGCCAGCATTCGACAGTGTAGCGGGAGTGCCTCCTACGAGCAGTACTTC. Translated, it gives CASIRQCSGSASYEQYF.

As for this clone: This specimen includes other DNA sequences encoding the same CDR3. V gene TRBV3-1 (or the pseudogene TRBV3-2) combines with J gene TRBJ2-7, with D perhaps matching TRBD2 (5 bases). This CDR3 has 13 residues. From germline, CDR1 is LGHDT and CDR2 YNNKEL (reference sequence). Between the trimmed V and J ends, which lost 0 bases and 6 bases, there was a span of 9 bases. The CDR3 spells CASSQDLAREQYF. CDR3 nucleotide sequence: TGTGCCAGCAGCCAAGACCTAGCTCGCGAGCAGTACTTC.

V and J are TRBV28 and TRBJ2-1; no clear D gene. The CDR3 contains 12 residues. Germline CDR1 reads MDHEN; CDR2 reads SYDVKM. Trimming removed 1 base at V and 9 bases at J, with 7 bases between. The CDR3: CASSLLSGEQFF. In DNA, the CDR3 is TGTGCCAGCAGTTTATTATCGGGTGAGCAGTTCTTC. Drawing the rest from reference TRBV28 and TRBJ2-1, the complete variable domain is DVKVTQSSRYLVKRTGEKVFLECVQDMDHENMFWYRQDPGLGLRLIYFSYDVKMKEKGDIPEGYSVSREKKERFSLILESASTNQTSMYLCASSLLSGEQFFGPGTRLTVL.

This sequence joins TRBV10-3 and TRBJ2-3, with a weak D call TRBD1 (6 bases). Germline CDR1 ENHRY, CDR2 SYGVKD. The CDR3 has 15 amino acids. V was shortened by 4 bases and J by 3 bases, with 14 bases between the two germline ends. CDR3 in amino acids: CAISGTVGATDTQYF. DNA for the CDR3: TGTGCCATCAGTGGGACCGTGGGGGCTACAGATACGCAGTATTTT.

The rearrangement joins TRBV9 to TRBJ1-1; D is perhaps TRBD1 (5 bases). This CDR3 is 14 amino acids long. The germline V gene encodes CDR1 SGDLS and CDR2 YYNGEE. V gave up 3 bases and J gave up 4 bases, with 13 bases separating them. CDR3 DNA: TGTGCCAGCAGCGGGGGACCGGGGGGCACTGAAGCTTTCTTT. This translates into CASSGGPGGTEAFF. Combining the CDR3 with reference TRBV9 and TRBJ1-1 gives the whole variable domain DSGVTQTPKHLITATGQRVTLRCSPRSGDLSVYWYQQSLDQGLQFLIQYYNGEERAKGNILERFSAQQFPDLHSELNLSSLELGDSALYFCASSGGPGGTEAFFGQGTRLTVV.

This chain joins TRBV24-1 and TRBJ2-3; TRBD2 matches at 12 bases. CDR1 is KGHDR, CDR2 SFDVKD, per germline. The CDR3 extends over 19 amino acids. Trimming cost V 1 base and J 0 bases; bases outside gene matches: 7. For the CDR3, the DNA is TGTGCCACCAGTGATTTAAGGTCAGGGACTAGCGGGAGCACAGATACGCAGTATTTT. As protein: CATSDLRSGTSGSTDTQYF.

The chain combines TRBV30 with TRBJ1-1; D gene uncertain. The CDR3 is 13 residues long. Trimming removed 1 base at V and 1 base at J, with 7 bases between. The V gene's germline CDR1 is GTSNPN and CDR2 SVGIG (reference sequence). This chain's CDR3 is CAWSEGRNTEAFF. CDR3 DNA: TGTGCCTGGAGTGAAGGGAGGAACACTGAAGCTTTCTTT.

The chain uses TRBV9 and TRBJ1-6; 7 nucleotides agree with TRBD1. CDR3 length: 15 amino acids. V lost 4 bases to trimming and J lost 7 bases; unmatched junction nucleotides: 8. The germline V gene has CDR1 SGDLS and CDR2 YYNGEE. CDR3 protein: CASSPAGTDNSPLHF. CDR3 bases: TGTGCCAGCAGCCCCGCCGGGACAGACAATTCACCCCTCCACTTT.

The chain recombines TRBV11-2 with TRBJ2-4; 7 nucleotides line up with TRBD1. V shed 1 base and J 0 bases; nucleotides not matched to a gene: 6. CDR1 SGHAT and CDR2 FQNNGV come from the germline V gene. This CDR3 comprises 17 residues. The CDR3 loop reads CASSLGLRGLAKNIQYF. The CDR3 DNA is TGTGCCAGCAGCTTAGGGCTAAGGGGGCTAGCCAAAAACATTCAGTACTTC.

The chain has TRBV10-3 and TRBJ1-2; a possible D gene is TRBD1 (6 bases). Trimming took off 7 bases at V and 7 bases at J, with 13 bases between the two ends. Germline V CDR1 and CDR2: ENHRY, SYGVKD. This CDR3 spans 12 amino acids. The CDR3 bases are TGTGCCATCATGGACAGTGATCGTGGCTACACCTTC. Encoded protein: CAIMDSDRGYTF.